The clone carrying this T cell receptor (beta chain) has only a few counts. Its antigen remains unidentified. Germline V CDR1 and CDR2: LGHDT, YNNKEL (reference sequence). The CDR3 is 15 residues long. The V gene lost 3 bases and the J gene lost 9 bases, with 15 bases spanning the gap. Uncontrolled infection, other autoimmune disease, pregnancy or lactation disqualified patients from enrolment. Diagnoses rested on clinical symptoms, serum thyroxine and TRAb, thyroid ultrasound and orbital computed tomography. It was 10 ml of fresh peripheral blood that supplied the PBMCs. The sample comes from a study of T cells in Graves' hyperthyroidism and ophthalmopathy. Using RNA transcripts as the source, TCR beta CDR3 regions were amplified. A first-round RT-PCR of the TCR CDR3 used the HTBI primer set. TCRdb ran MiXCR on the multiplex PCR reads and lists one entry per CDR3 protein. Here the sample spans some 550,000 distinct CDR3 sequences, approximately 16% being singletons.

Findings of the study overall: Before onset, ophthalmopathy was predicted by the model a median roughly 6.8 months earlier.

The receptor was isolated from a woman in her 40s with Graves' ophthalmopathy. The rearrangement joins TRBV3-1 to TRBJ1-6; D perhaps matches TRBD1 (6 bases). The sample taken for sequencing was blood. CDR3 residues: CASSHRQGSGSPLHF. The CDR3 DNA reads as TGTGCCAGCAGCCACCGTCAGGGGTCGGGTTCACCCCTCCACTTT.